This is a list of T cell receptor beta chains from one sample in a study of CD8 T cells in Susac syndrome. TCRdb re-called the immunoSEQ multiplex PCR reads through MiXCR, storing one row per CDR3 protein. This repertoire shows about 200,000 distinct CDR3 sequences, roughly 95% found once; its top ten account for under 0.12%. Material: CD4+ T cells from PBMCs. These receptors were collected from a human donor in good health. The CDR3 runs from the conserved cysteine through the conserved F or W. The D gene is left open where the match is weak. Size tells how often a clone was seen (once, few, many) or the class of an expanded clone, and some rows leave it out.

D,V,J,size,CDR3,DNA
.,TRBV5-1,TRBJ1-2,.,CASGDRNYGYTF,TGCGCCAGCGGAGACAGGAACTATGGCTACACCTTC
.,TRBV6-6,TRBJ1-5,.,CASRSTGDSGQPQHF,TGTGCCAGCAGAAGCACGGGAGACAGCGGACAGCCCCAGCATTTT
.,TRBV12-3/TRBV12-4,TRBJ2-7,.,CASSLPQGLDEQYF,TGTGCCAGCAGTCTCCCACAGGGACTGGACGAGCAGTACTTC
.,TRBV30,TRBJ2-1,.,CAWNREAYNEQFF,TGTGCCTGGAACAGGGAGGCCTACAATGAGCAGTTCTTC
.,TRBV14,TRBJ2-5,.,CASSHIETQYF,TGTGCCAGCAGCCATATCGAGACCCAGTACTTC
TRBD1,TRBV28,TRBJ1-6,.,CASSNRGNSPLHF,TGTGCCAGCAGTAACAGGGGAAATTCACCCCTCCACTTT
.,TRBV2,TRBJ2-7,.,CASNAGTASYEQYF,TGTGCCAGCAACGCCGGGACGGCCTCCTACGAGCAGTACTTC
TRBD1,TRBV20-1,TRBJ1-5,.,CSAIRTGNNQPQHF,TGCAGTGCCATCAGGACAGGAAACAATCAGCCCCAGCATTTT
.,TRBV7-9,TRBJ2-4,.,CASSLGNSGHLQYF,TGTGCCAGCAGCTTAGGTAACAGCGGGCACCTCCAGTACTTC
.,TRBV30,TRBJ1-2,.,CAWTRPQALRGYTF,TGTGCCTGGACCCGCCCACAGGCCCTCCGGGGCTACACCTTC
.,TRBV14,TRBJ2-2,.,CASSQDTGGGELFF,TGTGCCAGCAGCCAAGATACGGGCGGCGGGGAGCTGTTTTTT
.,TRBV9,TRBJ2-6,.,CASSLWDSGANVLTF,TGTGCCAGCAGCCTCTGGGACTCTGGGGCCAACGTCCTGACTTTC
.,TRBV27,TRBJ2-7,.,CASSFVPSYEQYF,TGTGCCAGCAGTTTCGTCCCTTCCTACGAGCAGTACTTC
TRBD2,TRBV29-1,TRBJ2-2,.,CSVRRGDTGELFF,TGCAGCGTTCGACGGGGGGACACCGGGGAGCTGTTTTTT
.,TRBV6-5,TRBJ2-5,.,CASSSTDRRGTQYF,TGTGCCAGCAGTTCGACGGATAGGAGGGGGACCCAGTACTTC
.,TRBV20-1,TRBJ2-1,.,CSARAGVNNEQFF,TGCAGTGCTAGAGCAGGGGTAAACAATGAGCAGTTCTTC
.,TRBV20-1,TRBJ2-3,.,CSARDPFSSADTQYF,TGCAGTGCTAGAGACCCCTTCTCCTCCGCAGATACGCAGTATTTT
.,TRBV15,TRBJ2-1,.,CATSRDPGAEQFF,TGTGCCACCAGCAGAGATCCAGGGGCTGAGCAGTTCTTC
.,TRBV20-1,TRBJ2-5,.,CSAAPGAGETQYF,TGCAGTGCCGCGCCGGGGGCTGGTGAGACCCAGTACTTC
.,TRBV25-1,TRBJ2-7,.,CASSEQGYEQYF,TGTGCCAGCAGTGAACAAGGGTACGAGCAGTACTTC
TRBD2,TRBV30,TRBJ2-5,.,CAWSGPASGVRETQYF,TGTGCCTGGAGTGGGCCGGCTAGCGGGGTTCGAGAGACCCAGTACTTC
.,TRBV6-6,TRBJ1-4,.,CATTGGRTYEKLFF,TGTGCCACCACAGGCGGTAGAACGTATGAAAAACTGTTTTTT
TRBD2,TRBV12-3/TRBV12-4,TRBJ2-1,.,CASKSSGGPLWDEQFF,TGTGCCAGCAAAAGTAGCGGGGGACCCCTTTGGGATGAGCAGTTCTTC
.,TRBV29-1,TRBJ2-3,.,CSVGWTVSLTDTQYF,TGCAGCGTAGGATGGACAGTCTCCCTGACAGATACGCAGTATTTT
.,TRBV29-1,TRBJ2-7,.,CSVARTGAPGEQYF,TGCAGCGTAGCGAGGACGGGTGCGCCGGGCGAGCAGTACTTC
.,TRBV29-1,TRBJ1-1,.,CSYRATPRNTEAFF,TGCAGTTACAGGGCCACCCCGAGAAACACTGAAGCTTTCTTT
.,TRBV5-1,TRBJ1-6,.,CASSPDYNSPLHF,TGCGCCAGCAGCCCGGACTATAATTCACCCCTCCACTTT
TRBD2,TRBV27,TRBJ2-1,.,CASSSSRGTSGVSSYNEQFF,TGTGCCAGCAGTTCATCTCGCGGGACTAGCGGGGTCAGCTCCTACAATGAGCAGTTCTTC
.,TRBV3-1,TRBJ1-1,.,CASSRKGRREMNTEAFF,TGTGCCAGCAGCCGCAAAGGTAGACGGGAGATGAACACTGAAGCTTTCTTT
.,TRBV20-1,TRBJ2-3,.,CSARVSGSTDTQYF,TGCAGTGCTAGGGTCAGCGGGAGCACAGATACGCAGTATTTT
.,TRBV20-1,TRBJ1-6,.,CSATLPGSSPLHF,TGCAGTGCTACCCTTCCCGGATCTTCACCCCTCCACTTT
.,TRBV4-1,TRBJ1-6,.,CASSQDPGSPLHF,TGCGCCAGCAGCCAAGATCCCGGATCACCCCTCCACTTT
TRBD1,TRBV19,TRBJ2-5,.,CASTPTGAQETQYF,TGTGCCAGTACACCGACAGGGGCCCAAGAGACCCAGTACTTC
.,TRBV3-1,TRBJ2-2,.,CASSQDPASLTGELFF,TGTGCCAGCAGCCAAGATCCCGCTAGTCTCACCGGGGAGCTGTTTTTT
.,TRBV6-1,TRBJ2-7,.,CASSMGRTGSSYEQYF,TGTGCCAGCAGCATGGGGCGGACGGGTAGCTCCTACGAGCAGTACTTC
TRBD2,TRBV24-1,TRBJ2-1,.,CATSDLQWAGGPYNEQFF,TGTGCCACCAGTGATTTGCAGTGGGCGGGAGGGCCCTACAATGAGCAGTTCTTC
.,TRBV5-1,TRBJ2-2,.,CASVADSTGELFF,TGCGCCAGCGTGGCGGATTCCACCGGGGAGCTGTTTTTT
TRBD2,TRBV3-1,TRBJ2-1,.,CASSQAGGHYYNEQFF,TGTGCCAGCAGCCAAGCGGGGGGTCACTACTACAATGAGCAGTTCTTC
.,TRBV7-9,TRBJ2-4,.,CASSLGRVVAKNIQYF,TGTGCCAGCAGCTTAGGAAGGGTCGTAGCCAAAAACATTCAGTACTTC
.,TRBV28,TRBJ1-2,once,CASGDNLYGYTF,TGTGCCAGCGGAGATAACCTCTATGGCTACACCTTC
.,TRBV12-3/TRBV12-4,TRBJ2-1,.,CASSFGDFNEQFF,TGTGCCAGCAGTTTTGGGGACTTCAATGAGCAGTTCTTC